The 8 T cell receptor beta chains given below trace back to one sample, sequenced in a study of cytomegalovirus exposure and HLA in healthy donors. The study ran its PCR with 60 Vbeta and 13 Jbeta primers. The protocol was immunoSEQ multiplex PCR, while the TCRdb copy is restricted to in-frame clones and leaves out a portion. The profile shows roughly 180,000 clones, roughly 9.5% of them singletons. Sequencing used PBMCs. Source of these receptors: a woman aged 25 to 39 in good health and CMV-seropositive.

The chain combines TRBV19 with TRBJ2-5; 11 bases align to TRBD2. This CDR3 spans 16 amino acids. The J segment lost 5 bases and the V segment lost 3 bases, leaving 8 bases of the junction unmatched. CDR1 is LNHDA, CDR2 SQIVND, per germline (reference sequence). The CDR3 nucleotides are TGTGCCAGTAGTATCAGTCTAGCGGGAGGAGGGGAGACCCAGTACTTC. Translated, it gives CASSISLAGGGETQYF.

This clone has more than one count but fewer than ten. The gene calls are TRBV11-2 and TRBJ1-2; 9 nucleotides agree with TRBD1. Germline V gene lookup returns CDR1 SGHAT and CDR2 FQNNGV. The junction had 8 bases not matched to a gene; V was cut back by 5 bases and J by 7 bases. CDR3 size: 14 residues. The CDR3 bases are TGTGCCAGCAGCAAAGGGACAGGGATGGGTGGCTACACCTTC. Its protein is CASSKGTGMGGYTF.

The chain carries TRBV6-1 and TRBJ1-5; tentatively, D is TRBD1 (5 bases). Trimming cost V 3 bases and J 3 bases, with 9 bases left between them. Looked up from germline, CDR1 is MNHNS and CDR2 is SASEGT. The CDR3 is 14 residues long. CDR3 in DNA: TGTGCCAGCAGTGATACAGGTGACAATCAGCCCCAGCATTTT. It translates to CASSDTGDNQPQHF.

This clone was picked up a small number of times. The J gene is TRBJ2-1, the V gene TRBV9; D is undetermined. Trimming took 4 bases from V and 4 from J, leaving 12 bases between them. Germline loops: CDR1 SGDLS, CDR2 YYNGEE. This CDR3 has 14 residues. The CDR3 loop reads CASSITTLYNEQFF. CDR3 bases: TGTGCCAGCAGCATTACGACTCTATACAATGAGCAGTTCTTC.

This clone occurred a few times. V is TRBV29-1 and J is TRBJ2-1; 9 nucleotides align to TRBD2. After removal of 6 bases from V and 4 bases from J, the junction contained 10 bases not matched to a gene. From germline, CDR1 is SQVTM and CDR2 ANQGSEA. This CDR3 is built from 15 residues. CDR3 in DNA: TGCAGCGTCGGCATAGAGACTAGCGGTTACAATGAGCAGTTCTTC. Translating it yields CSVGIETSGYNEQFF.

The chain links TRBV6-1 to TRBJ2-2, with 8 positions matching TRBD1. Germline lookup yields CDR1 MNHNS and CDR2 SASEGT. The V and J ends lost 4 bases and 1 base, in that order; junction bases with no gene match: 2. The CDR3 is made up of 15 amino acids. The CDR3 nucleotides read TGTGCCAGCAGTGGGACAGGGCTGAACACCGGGGAGCTGTTTTTT. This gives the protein CASSGTGLNTGELFF.

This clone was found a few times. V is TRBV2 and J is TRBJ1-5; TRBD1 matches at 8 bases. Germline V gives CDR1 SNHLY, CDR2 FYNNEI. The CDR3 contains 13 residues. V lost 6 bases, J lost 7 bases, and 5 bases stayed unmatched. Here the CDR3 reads CASSRQGQQPQHF. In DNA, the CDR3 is TGTGCCAGCAGCCGACAGGGGCAACAGCCCCAGCATTTT.

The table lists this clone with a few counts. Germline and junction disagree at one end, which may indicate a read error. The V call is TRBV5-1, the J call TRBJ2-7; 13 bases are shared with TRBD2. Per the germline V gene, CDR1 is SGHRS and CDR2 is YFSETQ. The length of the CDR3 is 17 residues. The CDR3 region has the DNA TGCGCCAGCAGATTGGCCATTGGGACTAGCGGGATGTACGAGCAGTACTTC. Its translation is CASRLAIGTSGMYEQYF.